This TCR beta chain was obtained from a study of blood T cell repertoires in COVID-19. The repertoire was sequenced with immunoSEQ multiplex PCR; TCRdb's copy has only in-frame clones and lacks some. Among more than 35,000 clones, roughly nine tenths were seen once, and the ten largest hold approximately 20%. In germline, CDR1 is SGHKS, CDR2 YYEKEE (reference sequence). CDR3 length equals 15 residues. The V gene lost 3 bases and the J gene lost 0 bases, with 12 bases spanning the gap. The chain links TRBV5-5 to TRBJ1-2, with D maybe TRBD1 (6 bases). Sequencing was carried out using peripheral blood. This clonotype originated in a man aged 65 to 79 with acute or convalescent COVID-19. The CDR3 loop is CASSSEGGANYGYTF. The CDR3 DNA sequence: TGTGCCAGCAGCTCAGAAGGGGGTGCTAACTATGGCTACACCTTC.